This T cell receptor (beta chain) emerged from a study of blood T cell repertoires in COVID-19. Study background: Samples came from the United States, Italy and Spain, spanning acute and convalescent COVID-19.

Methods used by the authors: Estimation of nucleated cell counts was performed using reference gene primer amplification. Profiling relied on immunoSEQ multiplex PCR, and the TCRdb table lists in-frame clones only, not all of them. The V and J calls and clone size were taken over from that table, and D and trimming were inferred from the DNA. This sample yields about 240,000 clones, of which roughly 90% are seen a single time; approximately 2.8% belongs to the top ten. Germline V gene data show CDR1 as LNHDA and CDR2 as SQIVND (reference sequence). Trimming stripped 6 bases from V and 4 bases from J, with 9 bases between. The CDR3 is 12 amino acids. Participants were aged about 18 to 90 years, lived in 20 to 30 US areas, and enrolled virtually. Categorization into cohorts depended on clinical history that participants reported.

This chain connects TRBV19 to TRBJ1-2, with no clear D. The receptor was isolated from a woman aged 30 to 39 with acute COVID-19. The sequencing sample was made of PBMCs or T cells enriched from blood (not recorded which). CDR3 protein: CASRVEGYGYTF. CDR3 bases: TGTGCCAGTAGGGTGGAGGGCTATGGCTACACCTTC.